This T cell receptor (beta chain) originates from a study of CD4 T cells in relation to SARS-CoV-2 and coronaviruses. Unexposed donor CD4+ T cells date from about 2011-2018, before the COVID-19 pandemic. After roughly ten days of culture, CD4+ T cells were isolated. Details on this clone: Antigen unknown.

Assay used: immunoSEQ multiplex PCR; TCRdb lists only in-frame clones, some missing. The sample lists around 25,000 clones; 76% were seen once. The CDR3 extends over 15 amino acids. CDR1 and CDR2 (germline): MNHEY, SVGAGI. V was cut by 6 bases and J by 4 bases, with 15 bases left in between. The specimen sequenced was CD4+ T cells from PBMCs, cultured in vitro. This sequence was found in a human donor in good health. The chain combines TRBV6-5 with TRBJ1-4, with D possibly being TRBD1 (5 bases). The CDR3 sequence: CASRKGLSINEKLFF. The CDR3 bases are TGTGCCAGCAGGAAGGGACTTTCGATTAATGAAAAACTGTTTTTT.